The clone carrying this T cell receptor beta chain was observed a few times. These data are taken from a study of cytomegalovirus exposure and HLA in healthy donors. In germline, CDR1 is MNHEY, CDR2 SMNVEV (reference sequence). The CDR3 has 14 amino acids. V was pared by 6 bases and J by 6 bases, with 15 bases between. The PCR contained 60 Vbeta and 13 Jbeta primers. In the source study's methods: As a later analysis found, there were around 86 million unique TCR beta chains, of which roughly 11 million were shared. Sequencing was performed with immunoSEQ multiplex PCR; in TCRdb, only in-frame clones are kept and a portion is missing. The V and J calls and clone size are taken from that table; D and trimming were inferred from the DNA. The repertoire holds a few hundred thousand clones, almost 80% seen once, with 1.5% to 2% in the top ten.

Input material: PBMCs. The receptor was isolated from a man between 18 and 29 years old in good health and CMV-seronegative. The chain links TRBV27 to TRBJ1-5; D is perhaps TRBD1 (5 bases). For the CDR3, the DNA is TGTGCCAGCAGACTTACAGGTTTCGCTCAGCCCCAGCATTTT. Translated: CASRLTGFAQPQHF.